One sample yielded the 25 T cell receptor beta chains listed below, sequenced in a study of cytomegalovirus exposure and HLA in healthy donors. PCR used 60 Vbeta primers and 13 Jbeta primers. Generated by immunoSEQ multiplex PCR, the TCRdb table keeps only in-frame clones and is missing some. The sample shows about 140,000 clones, around three quarters of them seen only once. Sequencing used PBMCs. These receptors originate from a woman under 30 in good health and CMV-seropositive.

V usage is TRBV5-5 and J usage is TRBJ2-7; TRBD2 might be the D (5 bases). CDR3 length equals 13 residues. Germline CDR1 SGHKS, CDR2 YYEKEE (reference sequence). V gave up 3 bases and J gave up 6 bases, with 13 bases separating them. For the CDR3, the DNA is TGTGCCAGCAGCTCACTAGTGGGTGGCGAGCAGTACTTC. Encoded protein: CASSSLVGGEQYF.

CDR3: CASRTLAGGFTDTQYF. Written as DNA, the CDR3 is TGTGCCAGCAGAACGCTAGCGGGGGGGTTCACAGATACGCAGTATTTT. The chain carries TRBV11-2 and TRBJ2-3; 12 bases fit TRBD2. CDR1 and CDR2 from the germline V gene are SGHAT and FQNNGV. This CDR3 has 16 amino acids. Trimming took 6 bases from V and 2 from J; bases not matched to a gene: 6.

The sample holds a few counts of this clone. The rearrangement joins TRBV6-6 to TRBJ1-1; the D gene is possibly TRBD1 (5 bases). This CDR3 region has 15 residues. The germline V gene encodes CDR1 MNHNY and CDR2 SVGAGI (reference sequence). The V gene lost 0 bases and the J gene lost 4 bases, with 12 bases spanning the gap. As DNA, the CDR3 is TGTGCCAGCAGTTACTCGGGCCAGGGTGCCACTGAAGCTTTCTTT. The encoded protein is CASSYSGQGATEAFF.

The chain is built from TRBV6-5 and TRBJ1-1; tentative D call: TRBD1 (6 bases). Between the trimmed V and J ends, which lost 6 bases and 0 bases, there was a span of 14 bases. CDR3 length equals 15 residues. CDR1 and CDR2 (germline): MNHEY, SVGAGI. This CDR3 reads CASSSPQGMNTEAFF. In DNA, the CDR3 is TGTGCCAGCAGCTCCCCACAGGGTATGAACACTGAAGCTTTCTTT.

This clone was seen a handful of times. J is TRBJ1-5 and V is TRBV6-1; 7 bases line up with TRBD1. Per the germline V gene, CDR1 is MNHNS and CDR2 is SASEGT. V shed 6 bases and J 6 bases; nucleotides not matched to a gene: 11. The CDR3 consists of 15 residues. The CDR3: CASRKGTGVGQPQHF. CDR3 in DNA: TGTGCCAGCAGGAAGGGCACAGGGGTCGGTCAGCCCCAGCATTTT.

V and J are TRBV29-1 and TRBJ1-2, with D uncertain. V lost 3 bases and J lost 4, with 15 bases in between. This CDR3 spans 14 amino acids. The germline CDR1 and CDR2 sequences are SQVTM and ANQGSEA. The CDR3 DNA is TGCAGCGTTGAGGCTCAGGTGGTAGGCTATGGCTACACCTTC. It is translated as CSVEAQVVGYGYTF. Drawing the rest from reference TRBV29-1 and TRBJ1-2, the complete variable domain is SAVISQKPSRDICQRGTSLTIQCQVDSQVTMMFWYRQQPGQSLTLIATANQGSEATYESGFVIDKFPISRPNLTFSTLTVSNMSPEDSSIYLCSVEAQVVGYGYTFGSGTRLTVV.

This chain uses TRBV6-1 with TRBJ1-1, with D perhaps TRBD1 (6 bases). The CDR3 spans 15 residues. V was trimmed by 6 bases and J by 1 base, leaving 15 bases between them. Germline V lookup: CDR1 MNHNS, CDR2 SASEGT. The CDR3, as DNA: TGTGCCAGCAGAGATTGGGGGCAGCCGAACACTGAAGCTTTCTTT. This codes for CASRDWGQPNTEAFF.

The V and J genes are TRBV9 and TRBJ1-6, with D uncertain. With 3 bases removed from V and 12 bases from J, the gap between germline ends came to 7 bases. The CDR3 contains 11 residues. The germline CDR1 and CDR2 sequences are SGDLS and YYNGEE. CDR3 nucleotide sequence: TGTGCCAGCAGCGCTCCCGGACCCCTCCACTTT. This encodes CASSAPGPLHF.

The chain combines TRBV10-3 with TRBJ1-2; TRBD1 matches at 7 bases. V was clipped by 2 bases and J by 0 bases; unmatched bases: 3. The germline V gene has CDR1 ENHRY and CDR2 SYGVKD. CDR3 length equals 15 residues. CDR3 sequence (DNA): TGTGCCATCAGTGAGCCGGGGACAGCTAACTATGGCTACACCTTC. It translates to CAISEPGTANYGYTF.

CDR3 sequence reads: CASSLVGASSYEQYF. CDR3 coding DNA: TGTGCCAGCAGCTTAGTGGGGGCGAGCTCCTACGAGCAGTACTTC. V usage is TRBV7-8 and J usage is TRBJ2-7, with D possibly TRBD1 on 6 matching bases. This CDR3 is built from 15 residues. Germline V gene sequence: CDR1 SGHVS, CDR2 FQNEAQ. Trimming stripped 1 base from V and 0 bases from J, with 10 bases between.

The chain is built from TRBV6-5 and TRBJ1-1, with D perhaps matching TRBD1 (6 bases). V was trimmed by 2 bases and J by 1 base, leaving 8 bases between them. Germline-derived CDR1 and CDR2 are MNHEY and SVGAGI. This CDR3 is 14 amino acids long. DNA for the CDR3: TGTGCCAGCAGTTACCAGACAGGGAACACTGAAGCTTTCTTT. It yields the protein CASSYQTGNTEAFF.

This chain links TRBV6-1 with TRBJ1-6; TRBD1 matches at 7 bases. This CDR3 region has 15 residues. The germline gives CDR1 MNHNS, CDR2 SASEGT. Trimming cost V 3 bases and J 10 bases; bases outside gene matches: 9. The DNA for the CDR3 is TGTGCCAGCAGTGAGTTGACAGGGTTGGCCTCACCCCTCCACTTT. Its protein product is CASSELTGLASPLHF.

This clone was seen only once. The rearrangement links TRBV30 to TRBJ1-3; a weak D match, TRBD1 (5 bases). Germline V lookup: CDR1 GTSNPN, CDR2 SVGIG (reference sequence). V was shortened by 2 bases and J by 0 bases, with 14 bases between the two germline ends. This CDR3 spans 16 amino acids. This chain's CDR3 is CAWSSWGDGSGNTIYF. The CDR3 DNA reads TGTGCCTGGAGTAGCTGGGGGGACGGCTCTGGAAACACCATATATTTT.

V gene TRBV5-5 combines with J gene TRBJ1-1; TRBD1 agrees at 12 bases. The CDR3 has 16 amino acids. In germline, CDR1 is SGHKS, CDR2 YYEKEE (reference sequence). J gave up 6 bases and V 2 bases, and 8 bases lay outside the gene matches. The CDR3 spells CASSFGTGGEWSEAFF. The CDR3 DNA is TGTGCCAGCAGCTTCGGGACAGGGGGCGAATGGTCTGAAGCTTTCTTT.

V usage is TRBV7-2 and J usage is TRBJ1-5, with a tentative D call TRBD1 (6 bases). Germline CDR1 and CDR2: SGHTA and FQGNSA. V lost 4 bases to trimming and J lost 1 base, with 11 bases between them. The CDR3 contains 15 residues. CDR3 DNA: TGTGCCAGCAGCTACAGGGCTGGAAGCAATCAGCCCCAGCATTTT. Residues: CASSYRAGSNQPQHF.

The chain is built from TRBV7-2 and TRBJ2-5; no firm D call. Trimming stripped 5 bases from V and 5 bases from J, with 18 bases between. CDR3 length equals 15 residues. From germline, CDR1 is SGHTA and CDR2 FQGNSA. The CDR3 nucleotides are TGTGCCAGCAGCCCATCGTCCGTGGGCAGTGAGACCCAGTACTTC. Translating it yields CASSPSSVGSETQYF. Using reference TRBV7-2 and TRBJ2-5 for the parts outside the CDR3, the full variable domain is GAGVSQSPSNKVTEKGKDVELRCDPISGHTALYWYRQSLGQGLEFLIYFQGNSAPDKSGLPSDRFSAERTGGSVSTLTIQRTQQEDSAVYLCASSPSSVGSETQYFGPGTRLLVL.

This sequence joins TRBV27 and TRBJ1-1; D is perhaps TRBD1 (6 bases). CDR3 length: 15 amino acids. V was cut by 2 bases and J by 0 bases, with 10 bases left in between. The V gene's germline CDR1 is MNHEY and CDR2 SMNVEV (reference sequence). CDR3 residues: CASSLVRGLNTEAFF. The CDR3, as DNA: TGTGCCAGCAGTTTAGTCAGGGGACTGAACACTGAAGCTTTCTTT.

The rearrangement joins TRBV9 to TRBJ2-1; 9 bases align to TRBD1. Germline values: CDR1 SGDLS, CDR2 YYNGEE. CDR3 size: 15 residues. Losses at the gene ends were 3 bases for V and 8 bases for J; bases not matched to a gene: 9. The CDR3: CASSATGTGKYEQFF. CDR3 DNA: TGTGCCAGCAGCGCAACCGGGACAGGGAAGTATGAGCAGTTCTTC.

The chain couples TRBV29-1 to TRBJ2-5, with TRBD1 matching over 9 bases. The V gene end was trimmed by 2 bases and the J gene end by 1 base; junction bases not matched to a gene: 5. Germline V gene sequence: CDR1 SQVTM, CDR2 ANQGSEA. CDR3 length: 15 amino acids. Here the CDR3 reads CSVEPDRGRQETQYF. The DNA of the CDR3 is TGCAGCGTTGAACCGGACAGGGGCCGCCAAGAGACCCAGTACTTC. Together with reference TRBV29-1 and TRBJ2-5, the CDR3 gives the full variable domain: SAVISQKPSRDICQRGTSLTIQCQVDSQVTMMFWYRQQPGQSLTLIATANQGSEATYESGFVIDKFPISRPNLTFSTLTVSNMSPEDSSIYLCSVEPDRGRQETQYFGPGTRLLVL.

The chain employs TRBV6-5 and TRBJ1-5; a possible D gene is TRBD1 (5 bases). The CDR3 length is 14 residues. V was clipped by 2 bases and J by 7 bases, with 12 bases between them. The germline CDR1 and CDR2 sequences are MNHEY and SVGAGI. CDR3 loop: CASSYGGSGQPQHF. CDR3 DNA sequence: TGTGCCAGCAGTTACGGGGGGTCGGGACAGCCCCAGCATTTT.

The rearrangement uses TRBV28 and TRBJ1-5; the match to TRBD1 covers 10 bases. The germline V gene has CDR1 MDHEN and CDR2 SYDVKM. The CDR3 has 14 residues. V shed 7 bases, J shed 11 bases, and the junction held 11 bases outside the gene matches. CDR3 in amino acids: CASIPGQGPWAQHF. CDR3 nucleotides: TGTGCCAGCATCCCGGGACAGGGGCCATGGGCCCAGCATTTT.

The rearrangement joins TRBV7-6 to TRBJ2-3, with D uncertain. This CDR3 is built from 17 residues. Germline V gene data show CDR1 as SGHVS and CDR2 as FNYEAQ. Trimming left V 1 base short and J 2 bases short, with 16 bases between. The CDR3 bases are TGTGCCAGCAGCTTAGGGGCGCTGGGCAGCTTCACAGATACGCAGTATTTT. Encoded protein: CASSLGALGSFTDTQYF.

The table lists this clone with a count of one. This chain connects TRBV6-1 to TRBJ2-1, with D perhaps TRBD2 (6 bases). CDR3 size: 13 residues. From germline, CDR1 is MNHNS and CDR2 SASEGT. The germline V and J ends were trimmed by 3 bases and 7 bases, with 10 bases remaining between them. The CDR3 loop reads CASSEAGKNEQFF. CDR3 coding DNA: TGTGCCAGCAGTGAGGCGGGGAAGAATGAGCAGTTCTTC.

The chain has TRBV4-3 and TRBJ2-3; 11 bases match TRBD2. Trimming took 5 bases from V and 0 from J; bases not matched to a gene: 4. From germline, CDR1 is LGHNA and CDR2 YSLEER. The CDR3 extends over 16 amino acids. The CDR3 DNA follows: TGCGCCAGCAGCAAGACTAGCGGGGCTAGCACAGATACGCAGTATTTT. It translates to CASSKTSGASTDTQYF.

V is TRBV4-3 and J is TRBJ1-1, with D unresolved. CDR3 length: 16 residues. The germline V gene encodes CDR1 LGHNA and CDR2 YSLEER. Trimming stripped 2 bases from V and 5 bases from J, with 18 bases between. CDR3 bases: TGCGCCAGCAGCCAATTGAGGGCCGGGTTACGAACTGAAGCTTTCTTT. As protein: CASSQLRAGLRTEAFF.